This TCR beta chain was recovered during a study of neurological immune-mediated disorders. As for the cDNA, it was generated by 5'RACE with 10-nucleotide random UMIs. MiXCR, run by TCRdb on the 5' RACE reads, gives a single entry per CDR3 protein. The sample yields about 70,000 distinct CDR3 sequences, approximately 3.4% seen once. Study-level points and caveats: The greatest degree of TCR clonal expansion was observed in HTLV-1-associated myelopathy, with the lowest in multiple sclerosis, below that of healthy controls.

PBMCs numbering 2 million and stored at -80 C yielded the unsorted libraries. Many counts were recorded for this clonotype. No antigen is known for it. Sequencing was performed on PBMCs. This clonotype originated in a woman in her forties or fifties with multiple sclerosis.

Here the CDR3 DNA reads TGCGCCAGCAGCGAATCGGGGGGAATCTCCTACAATGAGCAGTTCTTC. Its protein product is CASSESGGISYNEQFF. The V gene is TRBV5-1, the J gene TRBJ2-1; 7 positions agree with TRBD2. This CDR3 is 16 amino acids long. Losses at the gene ends were 4 bases for V and 0 bases for J; bases not matched to a gene: 7. Germline V gives CDR1 SGHRS, CDR2 YFSETQ.